The present T cell receptor (beta chain) was sequenced within a study of blood T cell repertoires in COVID-19. TCRdb keeps only in-frame clones here, not all; method: immunoSEQ multiplex PCR. The sample holds some 110,000 clones, 80% to 85% seen once. The CDR3 is 13 amino acids. Germline CDR1 is MNHEY and CDR2 is SVGAGI. Trimming took off 6 bases at V and 8 bases at J, with 13 bases between the two ends. The TCR comes from a man between 70 and 80 years old with acute or convalescent COVID-19. What was sequenced was peripheral blood. The V call is TRBV6-5, the J call TRBJ1-4; D perhaps matches TRBD1 (6 bases). The CDR3 nucleotides are TGTGCCAGCAGAACAGGGATTGGAGAAAAACTGTTTTTT. It is translated as CASRTGIGEKLFF.